Presented here are 15 T cell receptor beta chains from one specimen sequenced in a study of blood T cell repertoires in COVID-19. Measured with immunoSEQ multiplex PCR; TCRdb has only the in-frame clones, and not every one. The table has about 260,000 clones, about 84% seen once. Sequenced input: PBMCs or T cells enriched from blood (not recorded which). The receptors shown here come from a woman in her forties or fifties who had recovered from COVID-19.

This chain joins TRBV11-3 and TRBJ2-7; 11 bases agree with TRBD1. This CDR3 has 15 amino acids. The trim removed 5 bases at V and 7 bases at J, leaving 10 bases unmatched. Germline values: CDR1 SGHNT, CDR2 YENEEA. The CDR3 bases are TGTGCCAGCAGCGTCCGGACAGGGGGCTCTGGAGAGCAGTACTTC. It specifies CASSVRTGGSGEQYF.

The V gene is TRBV10-2, the J gene TRBJ2-5; the match to TRBD2 covers 11 bases. The CDR3 covers 17 residues. Per germline, CDR1 WSHSY and CDR2 SAAADI. V gave up 2 bases and J gave up 4 bases; unmatched junction bases: 9. In nucleotides, the CDR3 is TGCGCCAGCAGTGAGGGCCTACTAGCGGGGGTAGCAGAGACCCAGTACTTC. Residues: CASSEGLLAGVAETQYF.

The chain is built from TRBV29-1 and TRBJ2-7, with TRBD1 as a possible D gene (6 bases). The V gene's germline CDR1 is SQVTM and CDR2 ANQGSEA. The CDR3 length is 15 residues. The V and J ends lost 2 bases and 0 bases respectively, with 14 bases between them. The CDR3 bases are TGCAGCGTTGAATTTTTAAAGGACAGCTCCTACGAGCAGTACTTC. It is translated as CSVEFLKDSSYEQYF.

The rearrangement links TRBV11-3 to TRBJ2-7, with 7 bases aligning to TRBD1. CDR1 is SGHNT, CDR2 YENEEA, per germline. This CDR3 region has 14 residues. V lost 5 bases and J lost 3; bases outside the gene matches: 7. CDR3 loop: CASSNDRVRYEQYF. CDR3 nucleotides: TGTGCCAGCAGCAATGACAGGGTACGCTACGAGCAGTACTTC.

This rearrangement joins TRBV27 to TRBJ2-1; 14 nucleotides line up with TRBD2. Germline-derived CDR1 and CDR2 are MNHEY and SMNVEV (reference sequence). This CDR3 spans 15 amino acids. V gave up 3 bases and J gave up 7 bases; unmatched junction bases: 2. The CDR3 loop is CASSLTSGRENEQFF. CDR3 in DNA: TGTGCCAGCAGTTTGACTAGCGGGAGGGAAAATGAGCAGTTCTTC.

The chain has TRBV9 and TRBJ2-3; 7 nucleotides agree with TRBD2. This CDR3 has 15 amino acids. The J segment lost 2 bases and the V segment lost 4 bases, leaving 7 bases of the junction unmatched. Germline V gene data show CDR1 as SGDLS and CDR2 as YYNGEE. CDR3 sequence (DNA): TGTGCCAGCAGCTTGAAGGGAGGGGTCACAGATACGCAGTATTTT. Translating it yields CASSLKGGVTDTQYF.

The CDR3 region is CASRFRTADTQYF. The CDR3 coding sequence is TGTGCCAGCAGGTTCAGGACAGCAGATACGCAGTATTTT. The chain carries TRBV27 and TRBJ2-3; TRBD1 might be the D (6 bases). V shed 6 bases and J shed 4 bases, with 11 bases lying between them. Germline V gene lookup returns CDR1 MNHEY and CDR2 SMNVEV (reference sequence). The CDR3 loop spans 13 amino acids.

The rearrangement joins TRBV7-2 to TRBJ1-4; tentatively, D is TRBD1 (6 bases). This CDR3 spans 15 amino acids. V shed 5 bases and J shed 5 bases, with 15 bases lying between them. Germline values: CDR1 SGHTA, CDR2 FQGNSA. The CDR3: CASSLGGQGNEKLFF. The CDR3 nucleotides read TGTGCCAGCAGCCTGGGGGGGCAGGGGAATGAAAAACTGTTTTTT.

The V gene is TRBV10-2, the J gene TRBJ2-7, with 8 bases that match TRBD2. CDR3 length: 14 amino acids. Germline CDR1 is WSHSY and CDR2 is SAAADI. The junction had 1 base not matched to a gene; V was cut back by 0 bases and J by 3 bases. DNA for the CDR3: TGCGCCAGCAGTGAGTCAGCGGGGGTCTACGAGCAGTACTTC. This gives the protein CASSESAGVYEQYF.

The CDR3: CASRDGLAGGSIETQYF. As DNA, the CDR3 is TGTGCCAGCAGGGATGGACTAGCGGGGGGATCTATAGAGACCCAGTACTTC. V usage is TRBV2 and J usage is TRBJ2-5; 14 bases align to TRBD2. The CDR3 sequence is 17 residues long. With 6 bases clipped from V and 4 bases from J, the junction kept 10 bases outside the gene matches. Germline CDR1 SNHLY, CDR2 FYNNEI.

This clone was detected a few times. V gene TRBV7-2 combines with J gene TRBJ1-1; no firm D call. Germline V gene lookup returns CDR1 SGHTA and CDR2 FQGNSA. V gave up 3 bases and J gave up 6 bases, with 11 bases separating them. This CDR3 has 13 amino acids. The CDR3 nucleotides read TGTGCCAGCAGCTTTCGTACGGGGTCTGAAGCTTTCTTT. This codes for CASSFRTGSEAFF. The whole variable domain, filled in from reference TRBV7-2 and TRBJ1-1, reads GAGVSQSPSNKVTEKGKDVELRCDPISGHTALYWYRQSLGQGLEFLIYFQGNSAPDKSGLPSDRFSAERTGGSVSTLTIQRTQQEDSAVYLCASSFRTGSEAFFGQGTRLTVV.

The V gene is TRBV7-3, the J gene TRBJ2-1; 13 bases match TRBD2. This CDR3 region has 18 residues. Germline-derived CDR1 and CDR2 are SGHTA and FQGTGA. Germline trimming cut 5 bases from V and 4 bases from J; bases unmatched to any gene: 11. The CDR3: CASSLGRRLAGGYNEQFF. The CDR3, as DNA: TGTGCCAGCAGCCTGGGACGGAGACTAGCGGGAGGATACAATGAGCAGTTCTTC. Full variable domain (rest looked up from reference TRBV7-3 and TRBJ2-1): GAGVSQTPSNKVTEKGKYVELRCDPISGHTALYWYRQSLGQGPEFLIYFQGTGAADDSGLPNDRFFAVRPEGSVSTLKIQRTERGDSAVYLCASSLGRRLAGGYNEQFFGPGTRLTVL.

The chain recombines TRBV27 with TRBJ2-6; TRBD2 matches at 7 bases. Germline lookup yields CDR1 MNHEY and CDR2 SMNVEV (reference sequence). This CDR3 contains 15 residues. Unmatched junction bases numbered 7, after V lost 7 bases and J lost 4 bases. The DNA of the CDR3 is TGTGCCAGCAAAAGGGAGGGAGCAGGGGCCAACGTCCTGACTTTC. As protein: CASKREGAGANVLTF.

The genes are TRBV6-4 and TRBJ2-1; 11 bases map to TRBD1. The V segment lost 2 bases and the J segment 6 bases; nucleotides outside the gene matches: 0. This CDR3 contains 14 residues. Germline V gene lookup returns CDR1 MRHNA and CDR2 SNTAGT. This CDR3 reads CASSDGTGGNEQFF. The CDR3 nucleotides are TGTGCCAGCAGTGACGGGACAGGGGGCAATGAGCAGTTCTTC.

V is TRBV5-6 and J is TRBJ2-4; TRBD2 matches at 8 bases. From germline, CDR1 is SGHDT and CDR2 YYEEEE. This CDR3 has 15 amino acids. V trimming: 4 bases; J trimming: 5 bases; junction bases outside the gene matches: 8. CDR3 in amino acids: CASSDLTSAENIQYF. In nucleotides, the CDR3 is TGTGCCAGCAGCGATTTGACTAGCGCAGAAAACATTCAGTACTTC.